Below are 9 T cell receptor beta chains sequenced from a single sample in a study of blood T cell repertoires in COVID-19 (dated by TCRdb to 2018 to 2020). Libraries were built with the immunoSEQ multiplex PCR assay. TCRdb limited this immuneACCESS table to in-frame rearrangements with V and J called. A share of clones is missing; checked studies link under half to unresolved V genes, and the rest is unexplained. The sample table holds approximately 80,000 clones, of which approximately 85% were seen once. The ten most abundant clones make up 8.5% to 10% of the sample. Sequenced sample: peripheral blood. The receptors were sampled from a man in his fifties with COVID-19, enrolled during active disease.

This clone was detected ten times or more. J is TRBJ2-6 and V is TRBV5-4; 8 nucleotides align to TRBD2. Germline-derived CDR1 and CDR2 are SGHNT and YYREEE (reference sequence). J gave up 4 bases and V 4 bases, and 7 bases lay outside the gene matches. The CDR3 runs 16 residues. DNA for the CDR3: TGTGCCAGCAGCGCCAGCGGGAGTTACGGGGCCAACGTCCTGACTTTC. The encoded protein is CASSASGSYGANVLTF.

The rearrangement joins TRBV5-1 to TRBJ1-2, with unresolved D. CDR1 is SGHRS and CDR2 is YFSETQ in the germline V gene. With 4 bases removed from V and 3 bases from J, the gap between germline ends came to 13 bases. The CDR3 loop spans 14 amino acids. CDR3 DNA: TGCGCCAGCAGCGTACAGAGTCCCGACTATGGCTACACCTTC. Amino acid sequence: CASSVQSPDYGYTF.

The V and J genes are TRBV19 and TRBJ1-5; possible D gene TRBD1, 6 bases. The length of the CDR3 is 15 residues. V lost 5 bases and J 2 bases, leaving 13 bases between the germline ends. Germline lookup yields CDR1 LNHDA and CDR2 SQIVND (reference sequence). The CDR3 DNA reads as TGTGCCAGTAGTCCCCAGGGGCTCGGCAATCAGCCCCAGCATTTT. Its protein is CASSPQGLGNQPQHF.

The CDR3 DNA reads TGTGCCAGTAGTGCCTACAGGGAAGGCAATCAGCCCCAGCATTTT. Protein product: CASSAYREGNQPQHF. The V gene is TRBV19, the J gene TRBJ1-5, with D possibly matching TRBD1 (6 bases). Deletions cut 5 bases from V and 2 bases from J, with 13 bases between. The CDR3 loop spans 15 amino acids. Germline loops: CDR1 LNHDA, CDR2 SQIVND (reference sequence).

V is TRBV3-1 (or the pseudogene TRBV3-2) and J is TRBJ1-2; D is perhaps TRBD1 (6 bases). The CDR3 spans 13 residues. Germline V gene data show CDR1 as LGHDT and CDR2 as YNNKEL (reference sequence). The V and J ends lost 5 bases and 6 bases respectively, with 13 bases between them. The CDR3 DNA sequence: TGTGCCAGCAGCGCGACCGGACAGCATGGCTACACCTTC. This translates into CASSATGQHGYTF.

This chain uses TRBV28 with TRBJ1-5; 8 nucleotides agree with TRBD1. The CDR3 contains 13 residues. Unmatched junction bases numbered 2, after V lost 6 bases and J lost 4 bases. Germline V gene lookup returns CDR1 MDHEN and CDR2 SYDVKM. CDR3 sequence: CASRRTGNQPQHF. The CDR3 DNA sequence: TGTGCCAGCAGACGGACAGGGAATCAGCCCCAGCATTTT. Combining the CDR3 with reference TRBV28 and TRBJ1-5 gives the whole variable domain DVKVTQSSRYLVKRTGEKVFLECVQDMDHENMFWYRQDPGLGLRLIYFSYDVKMKEKGDIPEGYSVSREKKERFSLILESASTNQTSMYLCASRRTGNQPQHFGDGTRLSIL.

CDR3 coding DNA: TGTGCCTGGAGGTGGGGCCCCAGTAATGAAAAACTGTTTTTT. It translates to CAWRWGPSNEKLFF. V and J are TRBV30 and TRBJ1-4; a weak D match, TRBD1 (5 bases). Trimming stripped 3 bases from V and 4 bases from J, with 12 bases between. The V gene's germline CDR1 is GTSNPN and CDR2 SVGIG (reference sequence). This CDR3 comprises 14 residues.

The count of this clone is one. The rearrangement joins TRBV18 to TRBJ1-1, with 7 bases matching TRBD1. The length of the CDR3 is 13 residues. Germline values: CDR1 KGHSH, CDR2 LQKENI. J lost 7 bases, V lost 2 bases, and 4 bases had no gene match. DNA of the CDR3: TGTGCCAGCTCACCAGGGACAGACATTGAAGCTTTCTTT. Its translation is CASSPGTDIEAFF.

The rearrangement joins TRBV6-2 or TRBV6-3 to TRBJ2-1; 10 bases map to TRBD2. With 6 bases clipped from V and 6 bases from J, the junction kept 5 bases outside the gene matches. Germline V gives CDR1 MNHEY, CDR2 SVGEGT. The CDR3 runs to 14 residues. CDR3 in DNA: TGTGCCAGCAGCCGCGGACTAGCGGCCAATGAGCAGTTCTTC. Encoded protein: CASSRGLAANEQFF.